One and the same sample provided the 24 T cell receptor beta chains below, sequenced in a study of cytomegalovirus exposure and HLA in healthy donors. The PCR had 60 Vbeta and 13 Jbeta primers. The data were produced by immunoSEQ multiplex PCR, yet TCRdb's version contains in-frame clones alone and is incomplete. The profile covers over 150,000 clones, with 60% to 85% appearing a single time and under 4.5% taken by the ten largest. The specimen was PBMCs. Source of these receptors: a woman aged 35 to 49 in good health and CMV-seronegative.

Worth noting for this clone: The sample holds other DNA sequences that translate to the same CDR3. The chain has TRBV5-1 and TRBJ2-7; no reliable D call. Germline CDR1 and CDR2: SGHRS and YFSETQ. Trimming removed 1 base from V and 7 bases from J, with 15 bases in between. The CDR3 is 14 residues long. The CDR3 DNA sequence: TGCGCCAGCAGCTTGTCTGCCCGAGTGGAGGAGCAGTACTTC. As protein: CASSLSARVEEQYF.

The chain employs TRBV11-2 and TRBJ1-3; possibly TRBD1 for D (5 bases). The CDR3 totals 14 residues. V gave up 5 bases and J gave up 0 bases, with 8 bases separating them. Per germline, CDR1 SGHAT and CDR2 FQNNGV. CDR3 in DNA: TGTGCCAGCAGCAGACAGACCTCTGGAAACACCATATATTTT. The encoded protein is CASSRQTSGNTIYF.

The chain recombines TRBV10-1 with TRBJ2-7, with D possibly TRBD1 on 6 matching bases. The V gene lost 8 bases and the J gene lost 0 bases, with 8 bases spanning the gap. There are 12 residues in the CDR3. Germline CDR1 reads WNHNN; CDR2 reads SYGVQD (reference sequence). The CDR3 bases are TGCGCCAGCTCGGACAGCTCCTACGAGCAGTACTTC. Translating gives CASSDSSYEQYF.

As concerns this clone: Within the sample, other DNA sequences also encode this same CDR3. This chain connects TRBV6-5 to TRBJ1-1; 7 bases line up with TRBD1. V was clipped by 6 bases and J by 2 bases; unmatched bases: 3. Germline CDR1 is MNHEY and CDR2 is SVGAGI. The CDR3 spans 13 residues. The CDR3 loop reads CASRDRANTEAFF. The CDR3 DNA sequence: TGTGCCAGCAGAGACAGGGCAAACACTGAAGCTTTCTTT.

The V and J genes are TRBV5-8 and TRBJ1-5; no clear D gene. With 7 bases removed from V and 0 bases from J, the gap between germline ends came to 8 bases. The CDR3 spans 13 residues. The germline V gene encodes CDR1 SGHTS and CDR2 YDEGEE. The CDR3 bases are TGTGCCAGCGGCCGATATAGCAATCAGCCCCAGCATTTT. It yields the protein CASGRYSNQPQHF.

This clone came up once. The chain carries TRBV10-3 and TRBJ1-6; 8 bases line up with TRBD1. CDR3 length equals 14 residues. Germline CDR1 ENHRY, CDR2 SYGVKD. The V gene end was trimmed by 5 bases and the J gene end by 5 bases; junction bases not matched to a gene: 2. The CDR3: CAISPQGDNSPLHF. The CDR3 DNA sequence: TGTGCCATCAGTCCACAGGGGGATAATTCACCCCTCCACTTT.

CDR3 protein: CASSSDQWAAGYTF. DNA of the CDR3: TGTGCCAGCAGTTCCGACCAGTGGGCCGCTGGCTACACCTTC. The rearrangement uses TRBV6-5 and TRBJ1-2; no reliable D call. V was shortened by 4 bases and J by 7 bases, with 16 bases between the two germline ends. Germline CDR1 reads MNHEY; CDR2 reads SVGAGI. The CDR3 spans 14 residues.

The J gene is TRBJ2-7, the V gene TRBV25-1; 7 bases are shared with TRBD1. V gave up 5 bases and J gave up 2 bases; unmatched junction bases: 6. This CDR3 has 14 amino acids. Germline values: CDR1 MGHDK, CDR2 SYGVNS. The CDR3 DNA reads TGTGCCAGCAGTAACAGGGGATGGCCCTACGAGCAGTACTTC. Protein product: CASSNRGWPYEQYF.

The chain has TRBV7-9 and TRBJ2-5, with D possibly TRBD1 on 6 matching bases. Germline CDR1 reads SEHNR; CDR2 reads FQNEAQ (reference sequence). The V gene lost 10 bases and the J gene lost 5 bases, with 26 bases spanning the gap. There are 16 residues in the CDR3. CDR3 in DNA: TGTGCCACCATGACCTCATTACAGGGTCAGAGGGAGACCCAGTACTTC. Translation gives CATMTSLQGQRETQYF. The whole variable domain, filled in from reference TRBV7-9 and TRBJ2-5, reads DTGVSQNPRHKITKRGQNVTFRCDPISEHNRLYWYRQTLGQGPEFLTYFQNEAQLEKSRLLSDRFSAERPKGSFSTLEIQRTEQGDSAMYLCATMTSLQGQRETQYFGPGTRLLVL.

This clone has only one observation. The chain has TRBV19 and TRBJ2-3, with a weak D call TRBD1 (6 bases). The germline gives CDR1 LNHDA, CDR2 SQIVND (reference sequence). This CDR3 contains 17 residues. V shed 5 bases and J shed 2 bases, with 20 bases lying between them. CDR3 coding DNA: TGTGCCAGTAGTGCCTCAACAGGGTACTCAGACACAGATACGCAGTATTTT. This codes for CASSASTGYSDTDTQYF. Looking up the rest from reference TRBV19 and TRBJ2-3 gives the full variable domain: DGGITQSPKYLFRKEGQNVTLSCEQNLNHDAMYWYRQDPGQGLRLIYYSQIVNDFQKGDIAEGYSVSREKKESFPLTVTSAQKNPTAFYLCASSASTGYSDTDTQYFGPGTRLTVL.

This chain links TRBV10-3 with TRBJ2-7; 9 bases map to TRBD1. After removal of 7 bases from V and 1 base from J, the junction contained 8 bases not matched to a gene. This CDR3 is 15 amino acids long. In germline, CDR1 is ENHRY, CDR2 SYGVKD. The CDR3 region has the DNA TGTGCCATCAACTCGCCCGGGACAGGGTCCTACGAGCAGTACTTC. Encoded protein: CAINSPGTGSYEQYF.

With respect to this clone: An end of the junction differs from the germline gene, which may be a read error. This sequence joins TRBV7-7 and TRBJ2-5; no clear D gene. This CDR3 contains 15 residues. The germline V gene has CDR1 SSHAT and CDR2 FNYEAQ (reference sequence). The CDR3 spells CASSPRPGLQETQYF. CDR3 DNA sequence: TGTGCTAGCAGCCCTAGGCCGGGTCTACAAGAGACCCAGTACTTC.

The chain is built from TRBV18 and TRBJ2-7; tentatively, D is TRBD1 (5 bases). CDR1 is KGHSH and CDR2 is LQKENI in the germline V gene. CDR3 length: 13 amino acids. Between the trimmed V and J ends, which lost 6 bases and 6 bases, there was a span of 15 bases. The CDR3 reads CASSPIQGSEQYF. The DNA of the CDR3 is TGTGCCAGCTCTCCCATCCAGGGTTCCGAGCAGTACTTC. The full variable domain, with the rest looked up from reference TRBV18 and TRBJ2-7, is NAGVMQNPRHLVRRRGQEARLRCSPMKGHSHVYWYRQLPEEGLKFMVYLQKENIIDESGMPKERFSAEFPKEGPSILRIQQVVRGDSAAYFCASSPIQGSEQYFGPGTRLTVT.

Notes on this clone: The same CDR3 arises from other DNA sequences in this sample as well. The chain recombines TRBV6-6 with TRBJ2-7; 7 bases fit TRBD2. The CDR3 extends over 13 amino acids. J gave up 5 bases and V 2 bases, and 3 bases lay outside the gene matches. Germline V CDR1 and CDR2: MNHNY, SVGAGI (reference sequence). In nucleotides, the CDR3 is TGTGCCAGCAGTTACGGCGGGAGTAACGAGCAGTACTTC. Its translation is CASSYGGSNEQYF.

The chain employs TRBV10-2 and TRBJ2-5; TRBD1 agrees at 8 bases. The J call may be in error: the DNA end matches TRBJ2-7 better. The CDR3 loop spans 15 amino acids. Germline V gene data show CDR1 as WSHSY and CDR2 as SAAADI. The CDR3 spells CASSESRQGIYEQYF. The CDR3 DNA reads as TGCGCCAGCAGTGAGTCCCGACAGGGGATCTACGAGCAGTACTTC.

The CDR3 here is CASSARGRETQYF. The CDR3, as DNA: TGTGCCAGCAGTGCTAGGGGGCGAGAGACCCAGTACTTC. The chain is built from TRBV6-1 and TRBJ2-5, with TRBD1 matching 7 bases. There are 13 residues in the CDR3. After removal of 4 bases from V and 4 bases from J, the junction contained 3 bases not matched to a gene. Germline lookup yields CDR1 MNHNS and CDR2 SASEGT.

The chain couples TRBV4-1 to TRBJ2-1, with 9 bases that match TRBD2. There are 17 residues in the CDR3. Germline V gives CDR1 MGHRA, CDR2 YSYEKL. The V gene end was trimmed by 1 base and the J gene end by 1 base; junction bases not matched to a gene: 5. This CDR3 reads CASSQGSSGESYNEQFF. CDR3 DNA sequence: TGCGCCAGCAGCCAAGGGTCTAGCGGGGAATCCTACAATGAGCAGTTCTTC.

This clone was seen only once. The rearrangement uses TRBV27 and TRBJ2-2, with 10 bases aligning to TRBD1. In germline, CDR1 is MNHEY, CDR2 SMNVEV (reference sequence). This CDR3 is built from 16 residues. Trimming cost V 5 bases and J 4 bases; bases outside gene matches: 7. CDR3 DNA: TGTGCCAGCAGTAGGGGACAGGGGCCAGGCACCGGGGAGCTGTTTTTT. Residues: CASSRGQGPGTGELFF.

This clone occurred a few times. Within the sample, other DNA sequences also encode this same CDR3. The chain is built from TRBV6-5 and TRBJ1-2; D possibly corresponds to TRBD1 (6 bases). The V gene lost 0 bases and the J gene lost 7 bases, with 12 bases spanning the gap. The V gene's germline CDR1 is MNHEY and CDR2 SVGAGI. This CDR3 is 14 amino acids long. CDR3 in amino acids: CASSYSKQGPGYTF. In DNA, the CDR3 is TGTGCCAGCAGTTACTCGAAACAGGGACCTGGCTACACCTTC.

The chain has TRBV9 and TRBJ1-1; D is possibly TRBD1 (5 bases). The length of the CDR3 is 14 residues. Germline V CDR1 and CDR2: SGDLS, YYNGEE. Trimming took 0 bases from V and 11 from J, leaving 17 bases between them. The DNA for the CDR3 is TGTGCCAGCAGCGTAGGGAACGGGGGAGGACGGGCTTTCTTT. It is translated as CASSVGNGGGRAFF.

V gene TRBV5-8 combines with J gene TRBJ2-2, with 10 bases that match TRBD2. The junction had 7 bases not matched to a gene; V was cut back by 6 bases and J by 2 bases. Germline CDR1 and CDR2: SGHTS and YDEGEE. The CDR3 is made up of 16 amino acids. CDR3 region: CASNPRTSGNTGELFF. CDR3 nucleotides: TGTGCCAGCAACCCAAGGACTAGCGGAAACACCGGGGAGCTGTTTTTT.

V gene TRBV5-1 combines with J gene TRBJ1-1; D remains unclear. CDR1 and CDR2 from the germline V gene are SGHRS and YFSETQ. Between the trimmed V and J ends, which lost 0 bases and 1 base, there was a span of 10 bases. The CDR3 covers 15 residues. The CDR3 here is CASSLAPAENTEAFF. The CDR3 nucleotides read TGCGCCAGCAGCTTGGCCCCGGCGGAGAACACTGAAGCTTTCTTT.

The J gene is TRBJ2-7, the V gene TRBV7-9, with D perhaps matching TRBD1 (6 bases). V lost 0 bases, J lost 6 bases, and 6 bases lay in between. CDR1 is SEHNR and CDR2 is FQNEAQ in the germline V gene (reference sequence). There are 12 residues in the CDR3. In DNA, the CDR3 is TGTGCCAGCAGCTTAGCGGGGGCCGAGCAGTACTTC. Translation: CASSLAGAEQYF.

The chain carries TRBV10-1 and TRBJ2-6, with 7 positions matching TRBD1. Germline V CDR1 and CDR2: WNHNN, SYGVQD (reference sequence). J lost 2 bases, V lost 5 bases, and 0 bases had no gene match. The CDR3 runs 14 residues. Written as DNA, the CDR3 is TGCGCCAGCAGTCAGGGGGCTGGGGCCAACGTCCTGACTTTC. As protein: CASSQGAGANVLTF.